This T cell receptor (beta chain) is drawn from a study of shared clonotypes between healthy human individuals (dated by TCRdb to about 2020). In the study overall: A few men and two women, aged 18 to 49 years, made up the cohort. For each donor, three plates each were used for CD4 naive and CD4 memory, two plates were used for CD8 naive, and one plate was used for CD8 memory. To estimate repertoire size and how much clonotypes are shared between individuals, the study performed deep sequencing of blood TCR repertoires from about five healthy adults. Libraries were prepared and TCR repertoires were sequenced by different laboratories using diverse techniques, in order to increase sequencing depth and limit assay-specific biases. Leukapheresis yielded between about 0.94 and 8.9 billion PBMCs per donor. Study-wide findings and limitations: Based on pairwise subsampling, the degree of clonotype sharing among donors was expected to be affected by sequencing depth. About 5% of naive CD4, roughly 3.5% of naive CD8, roughly 2.4% of memory CD4, and approximately 0.4% of memory CD8 clonotypes were shared across a handful of donors. Rarefaction of sorted-subset datasets indicated incomplete sequencing despite the large sequencing depth. Higher generation probabilities were observed for clonotypes shared by all four sorted-subset donors than for non-shared clonotypes. Sampling was limited to blood, and TCR repertoires in tissue likely differ from TCR repertoires in blood. Because the study included only a small number of donors, the genetic and exposure-history diversity represented was limited. Larger estimated clonotype richness was generally found for naive subsets than for memory subsets.

This clone was observed once. Its binding antigen is unknown. Base qualities are not at hand, and no much larger clone is one base apart. At the junction V is shortened by 4 bases and J by 8 bases; bases outside the gene matches: 9. Including the terminal cysteine and phenylalanine, the CDR3 comprises 14 residues. Of the read, only the CDR3 DNA is kept; its 42 bases are in frame from base 1. The germline V gene encodes CDR1 SGHTA and CDR2 FQGNSA. TCR CDR3 regions were amplified from genomic DNA by multiplex PCR using the deep immunoSEQ assay. Genomic DNA extracted from each cell subset was distributed evenly over all wells of several immunoSEQ 96-well plates, and each plate served as one replicate. Each replicate PCR for sorted subsets received approximately 200 ng genomic DNA, equal to about 30,000 T cell genomes. The purified libraries were quantified using a Qubit 3.0 fluorometer, sized with a Bioanalyzer 2100, and then quantified again using the KAPA Library Quantification kit. Each immunoSEQ 96-well plate was sequenced on its own single-read 150-cycle Illumina NextSeq 550 flow cell. In the original analysis: Because the immunoSEQ output held only junctional sequences and lacked quality scores, the filtering could not match the filtering applied to full-length reads. To assign V/J genes and CDR3, sequences were annotated against IMGT germline references using PyIR, a Python wrapper for IgBLAST v1.9. Reads were removed for weak V/J assignments (E-value above 1e-6), missing CDR3, stop codons, out-of-frame junctions, or ambiguous translated residues. V3J clonotypes were defined as sequences sharing an identical inferred V gene, J gene, and CDR3 amino acid sequence. Percentage overlap between repertoires was computed as shared unique clonotypes divided by the size of the smaller repertoire. Richness of each repertoire was evaluated using RTK rarefaction, the Chao1 estimator, and Recon v2.1 estimates of unobserved clonotypes. OLGA was used to compute generation probabilities for all TCRbeta clonotypes that the gDNA method yielded from four donors. The table was pulled from immuneACCESS by TCRdb, which kept in-frame rearrangements only. Such tables lose some clones; where checked, under half of the loss comes from unresolved V genes, and the rest has no known cause. That table furnishes V, J and clone size, whereas the DNA furnished D and trimming. This sample lists 2 million to 2.5 million clones; approximately 90% were detected once. The top ten clonotypes cover 0.3% to 0.4% of the sample.

Donors were healthy HIV-negative adults with no recently reported acute infections or vaccinations. All donors were Caucasian adults living in Nashville, Tennessee, USA. Magnetic negative selection was used to enrich CD4+ T cells, after which naive cells were positively selected on CD45RA and the negative fraction became the memory subset. After blood collection by leukapheresis, PBMCs were isolated using Ficoll-Histopaque density gradient centrifugation and then cryopreserved in the vapor phase of liquid nitrogen. Purity and quantity of every magnetically sorted T cell population were checked by analytical flow cytometry. From each sorted fraction, genomic DNA was isolated and quantified by UV absorbance on a Nanodrop 2000c.

The sequence came from a young man in good health. Some clones in this sample may be carry-over from other donors' samples. Recombination linked TRBV7-2 to TRBJ2-3; the junction holds 7 bases that match TRBD2. Input material: naive CD4+ T cells from PBMCs. What this sample's cell subset or site label stands for: CD45RA+ positively selected. CDR3 region: CASSSGAPGGTQYF. The sequenced DNA: TGTGCCAGCAGCTCGGGAGCCCCGGGGGGTACGCAGTATTTT.